This record covers a single TCR beta chain. The antigen remains undetermined. This sample was taken from a study of T cells after yellow fever vaccination. Per the germline V gene, CDR1 is MNHEY and CDR2 is SVGEGT. V shed 4 bases and J shed 5 bases, with 14 bases lying between them. The CDR3 consists of 14 residues. In making TCR cDNA, 5'RACE template switching added a universal primer site and UMIs to it. One entry per CDR3 protein results from TCRdb running MiXCR on the 5' RACE reads. The sample consists of about 320,000 distinct CDR3 sequences, around an eighth of them appearing once. Findings and caveats of the study: From the bulk population, abundant clonotypes could contaminate and appear within FACS-sorted repertoires. A limited proportion of clonotypes was detected within both the CD4 and CD8 compartments. Although the secondary response was weaker, it peaked faster, at day 5 versus 15.

The J gene is TRBJ2-5, the V gene TRBV6-2 or TRBV6-3; the D is unclear. The sample here was CD4+ T cells sorted from PBMCs, taken 15 days after the yellow fever booster vaccination. The receptor was derived from a man aged 18 to 30 who received the YFV17D yellow fever vaccine. The CDR3 spells CASSSHGRRETQYF. CDR3 sequence (DNA): TGTGCCAGCAGTTCACATGGACGTAGGGAGACCCAGTACTTC.